The present entry profiles one TCR beta chain with its context. Its antigen is not identified. This specimen comes from a study of monozygotic twins with inflammatory bowel disease. The CDR3 contains 16 residues. Germline CDR1 and CDR2: SGHKS and YYEKEE (reference sequence). Study conclusions and caveats: Patients with IBD had less TCRbeta diversity (inverse Simpson) than their healthy co-twins.

Template switching appended UMIs that held a 6-nucleotide sample barcode. With the 5' RACE reads reprocessed, TCRdb shows one record per CDR3 protein and no DNA. The ten top clones account for less than 6.5%, within a sample of about 300,000 distinct CDR3 sequences. J is TRBJ2-7 and V is TRBV5-5; the TCRdb call, TRBD2, lacks DNA for checking. The TCR originated in a human donor with ulcerative colitis or Crohn's disease, or a healthy co-twin of an affected twin (not recorded which). Sequencing was done on a sample of blood. The CDR3 reads CASSWGGPDWISEQYF.